This T cell receptor beta chain derives from a study of cytomegalovirus exposure and HLA in healthy donors. Study-level results: Subsequent analysis of the 110 or so validation repertoires found a tendency for first-cohort TCR clusters to co-occur. TCR beta chains numbering 150 to 200 were designated cytomegalovirus-associated. Most TCR sequences were rare, but some public TCRs occurred in many donors.

A roughly 120-subject validation cohort, separate from the approximately 670-subject first cohort, supplied the donors. Germline CDR1 is MDHEN and CDR2 is SYDVKM. V was shortened by 7 bases and J by 4 bases, with 10 bases between the two germline ends. The CDR3 consists of 12 residues. Some clones are missing from TCRdb's copy, which holds only in-frame ones; the method was immunoSEQ multiplex PCR. The sample has 150,000 to 200,000 clones, around nine tenths seen once. Concerning this clone itself: The antigen is undetermined.

The chain is built from TRBV28 and TRBJ1-2; no reliable D call. The receptor's source is a man aged 25-45 years in good health and CMV-seropositive. Input material: PBMCs. CDR3 protein: CASTTYTYGYTF. The CDR3 nucleotides are TGTGCCAGCACGACTTACACCTATGGCTACACCTTC.